This passage covers 22 T cell receptor beta chains from one sample sequenced in a study of STAT5B mutations in CD4+ large granular lymphocyte leukemia. Profiled with immunoSEQ multiplex PCR; TCRdb holds only in-frame clones, not every one. In the table there are approximately 25,000 clones, 74% of which are singletons. Sequencing was performed on CD4+ T cells from blood buffy coats. These receptors originate from a human donor in good health.

The chain carries TRBV15 and TRBJ1-1; D possibly corresponds to TRBD1 (6 bases). Per germline, CDR1 LNHNV and CDR2 YYDKDF (reference sequence). The V end lost 4 bases, the J end lost 3 bases, and 15 bases lay between the germline ends. The CDR3 runs to 15 residues. The CDR3 loop reads CATSKKQGGDTEAFF. CDR3 sequence (DNA): TGTGCCACCAGCAAGAAACAGGGAGGGGACACTGAAGCTTTCTTT.

The J gene is TRBJ1-2, the V gene TRBV4-2; D gene unclear. Trimming removed 1 base from V and 5 bases from J, with 14 bases in between. The CDR3 extends over 15 amino acids. The germline V gene encodes CDR1 LGHNA and CDR2 YNFKEQ. The CDR3 nucleotides are TGTGCCAGCAGCCAAGGTCGGGGAGGGAAGTATGGCTACACCTTC. This encodes CASSQGRGGKYGYTF.

This sequence joins TRBV6-6 and TRBJ1-2; no clear D gene. CDR3 length: 12 amino acids. V was shortened by 6 bases and J by 8 bases, with 13 bases between the two germline ends. The V gene's germline CDR1 is MNHNY and CDR2 SVGAGI (reference sequence). This chain's CDR3 is CASSPDLPGYTF. CDR3 DNA sequence: TGTGCCAGCAGCCCGGACCTGCCGGGCTACACCTTC.

V is TRBV2 and J is TRBJ1-2; no definite D call. Germline-derived CDR1 and CDR2 are SNHLY and FYNNEI. The ends were cut back, 7 bases at V and 5 bases at J, with 14 bases in the middle. The CDR3 covers 13 residues. CDR3 DNA: TGTGCCAGCACCCAATTTCGGGAGTATGGCTACACCTTC. Its translation: CASTQFREYGYTF.

This clone was found a few times. The chain couples TRBV19 to TRBJ1-5; perhaps TRBD1 as D (5 bases). The CDR3 runs 15 residues. The germline V gene encodes CDR1 LNHDA and CDR2 SQIVND (reference sequence). The V end lost 7 bases, the J end lost 1 base, and 14 bases lay between the germline ends. This CDR3 reads CASTRSWGSNQPQHF. The CDR3 DNA sequence: TGTGCCAGTACCAGGTCGTGGGGGAGCAATCAGCCCCAGCATTTT.

This chain links TRBV9 with TRBJ2-3; D is unresolved. Trimming stripped 7 bases from V and 3 bases from J, with 12 bases between. CDR1 is SGDLS and CDR2 is YYNGEE in the germline V gene. The CDR3 runs 13 residues. In DNA, the CDR3 is TGTGCCAGCGCTGAGAGGCAGACAGATACGCAGTATTTT. This encodes CASAERQTDTQYF.

This clone was seen only once. The chain joins TRBV19 to TRBJ1-6; TRBD1 might be the D (5 bases). The CDR3 spans 14 residues. V dropped 8 bases and J dropped 7 bases, with 15 bases sitting between them. Germline V CDR1 and CDR2: LNHDA, SQIVND (reference sequence). The CDR3 DNA reads as TGTGCCAGTTCTCGGGGGACTGAAAATTCACCCCTCCACTTT. This translates into CASSRGTENSPLHF.

This clone was picked up one time. This chain joins TRBV5-4 and TRBJ2-5, with 8 bases fitting TRBD1. The CDR3 has 15 amino acids. Germline V gene data show CDR1 as SGHNT and CDR2 as YYREEE (reference sequence). V gave up 4 bases and J gave up 2 bases; unmatched junction bases: 7. For the CDR3, the DNA is TGTGCCAGCAGCACCCAGACAGGGGATCAAGAGACCCAGTACTTC. As protein: CASSTQTGDQETQYF. Combining the CDR3 with reference TRBV5-4 and TRBJ2-5 gives the whole variable domain ETGVTQSPTHLIKTRGQQVTLRCSSQSGHNTVSWYQQALGQGPQFIFQYYREEENGRGNFPPRFSGLQFPNYSSELNVNALELDDSALYLCASSTQTGDQETQYFGPGTRLLVL.

V and J are TRBV20-1 and TRBJ2-7; TRBD1 might be the D (5 bases). The germline V and J ends were trimmed by 6 bases and 3 bases, with 9 bases remaining between them. Germline CDR1 is DFQATT and CDR2 is SNEGSKA (reference sequence). CDR3 length equals 11 residues. CDR3 coding DNA: TGCAGTGCGGGGCGGAACTACGAGCAGTACTTC. Protein sequence: CSAGRNYEQYF.

The V and J genes are TRBV6-5 and TRBJ2-5; D not certain. Germline-derived CDR1 and CDR2 are MNHEY and SVGAGI. V was cut by 5 bases and J by 5 bases, with 15 bases left in between. The CDR3 loop spans 14 amino acids. The CDR3 reads CASSTITSGETQYF. For the CDR3, the DNA is TGTGCCAGCAGTACGATTACTTCCGGGGAGACCCAGTACTTC.

V is TRBV27 and J is TRBJ1-6; a possible D gene is TRBD1 (5 bases). The CDR3 consists of 17 residues. V lost 2 bases, J lost 0 bases, and 11 bases lay in between. Looked up from germline, CDR1 is MNHEY and CDR2 is SMNVEV (reference sequence). The CDR3 sequence is CASSLMPGPSYNSPLHF. The DNA for the CDR3 is TGTGCCAGCAGTTTAATGCCAGGGCCCTCCTATAATTCACCCCTCCACTTT.

The chain couples TRBV6-1 to TRBJ2-1; either TRBD1 or TRBD2 may supply D (5 bases each). Germline V gene lookup returns CDR1 MNHNS and CDR2 SASEGT. The CDR3 runs 13 residues. The V gene lost 4 bases and the J gene lost 5 bases, with 9 bases spanning the gap. The CDR3 sequence: CASSASGHNEQFF. DNA for the CDR3: TGTGCCAGCAGTGCTTCGGGACACAATGAGCAGTTCTTC.

This chain connects TRBV7-7 to TRBJ2-1; 12 bases align to TRBD2. V trimming: 3 bases; J trimming: 6 bases; junction bases outside the gene matches: 6. There are 16 residues in the CDR3. CDR1 and CDR2 (germline): SSHAT, FNYEAQ (reference sequence). The CDR3 region is CASSFSLAGGRNEQFF. The DNA of the CDR3 is TGTGCCAGCAGCTTTTCACTAGCGGGAGGTCGCAATGAGCAGTTCTTC.

This sequence joins TRBV5-1 and TRBJ2-2; 9 nucleotides align to TRBD1. The germline gives CDR1 SGHRS, CDR2 YFSETQ. J gave up 1 base and V 1 base, and 5 bases lay outside the gene matches. This CDR3 has 17 amino acids. In nucleotides, the CDR3 is TGCGCCAGCAGCTTGTGGGGGGGACAGGGGAACACCGGGGAGCTGTTTTTT. Protein product: CASSLWGGQGNTGELFF.

This chain connects TRBV19 to TRBJ2-5; D tentatively reads TRBD1 or TRBD2 (6 bases each). The CDR3 is 14 amino acids. The ends were cut back, 4 bases at V and 5 bases at J, with 14 bases in the middle. Germline V gene sequence: CDR1 LNHDA, CDR2 SQIVND (reference sequence). DNA for the CDR3: TGTGCCAGTAGTACCGGGGGAAGGGGGGAGACCCAGTACTTC. Its translation: CASSTGGRGETQYF.

The V and J genes are TRBV6-6 and TRBJ1-5; a possible D gene is TRBD1 (5 bases). This CDR3 comprises 14 residues. Germline V gene lookup returns CDR1 MNHNY and CDR2 SVGAGI (reference sequence). V lost 5 bases and J 0 bases, leaving 8 bases between the germline ends. CDR3 loop: CASSRGASNQPQHF. The CDR3 region has the DNA TGTGCCAGCAGTCGGGGCGCTAGCAATCAGCCCCAGCATTTT.

This clone showed up just a few times. Other DNA variants within this sample encode the same CDR3. This chain connects TRBV5-1 to TRBJ1-1, with 8 bases fitting TRBD1. J gave up 7 bases and V 5 bases, and 4 bases lay outside the gene matches. Germline lookup yields CDR1 SGHRS and CDR2 YFSETQ. The CDR3 extends over 12 amino acids. The CDR3 reads CASSYGQGEAFF. The CDR3 nucleotides are TGCGCCAGCAGTTACGGACAGGGTGAAGCTTTCTTT.

The rearrangement joins TRBV19 to TRBJ1-1; D is possibly TRBD1 (6 bases). V lost 11 bases and J lost 4, with 11 bases in between. The CDR3 covers 11 residues. Looked up from germline, CDR1 is LNHDA and CDR2 is SQIVND (reference sequence). The CDR3 loop reads CASAGVTEAFF. CDR3 DNA sequence: TGTGCCTCGGCAGGGGTCACTGAAGCTTTCTTT.

This clone is a singleton in its sample. The chain uses TRBV20-1 and TRBJ1-1; D remains unclear. In germline, CDR1 is DFQATT, CDR2 SNEGSKA (reference sequence). Trimming pared 7 bases from V and 5 bases from J, leaving 8 bases between. There are 10 residues in the CDR3. The CDR3 nucleotides are TGCAGTGTGGGATTGACTGAAGCTTTCTTT. Amino acids: CSVGLTEAFF.

V gene TRBV7-9 combines with J gene TRBJ2-3; 8 bases match TRBD1. Germline CDR1 is SEHNR and CDR2 is FQNEAQ (reference sequence). The CDR3 has 14 amino acids. The V and J ends lost 1 base and 5 bases, in that order; junction bases with no gene match: 2. The CDR3 bases are TGTGCCAGCAGCTTAGGGACAGGGTTAGATACGCAGTATTTT. Its translation: CASSLGTGLDTQYF.

The gene calls are TRBV19 and TRBJ2-5, with 7 bases that match TRBD1. CDR1 and CDR2 from the germline V gene are LNHDA and SQIVND (reference sequence). CDR3 size: 15 residues. V gave up 1 base and J gave up 4 bases; unmatched junction bases: 6. This CDR3 reads CASSIGDSYLETQYF. The CDR3 DNA reads as TGTGCCAGTAGTATAGGGGACAGCTATCTAGAGACCCAGTACTTC.

This sequence joins TRBV6-1 and TRBJ2-7, with unresolved D. The CDR3 is 14 amino acids. CDR1 is MNHNS, CDR2 SASEGT, per germline. V gave up 6 bases and J gave up 2 bases, with 14 bases separating them. The CDR3 is CASRTHETPYEQYF. CDR3 DNA: TGTGCCAGCAGAACTCATGAAACTCCCTACGAGCAGTACTTC.